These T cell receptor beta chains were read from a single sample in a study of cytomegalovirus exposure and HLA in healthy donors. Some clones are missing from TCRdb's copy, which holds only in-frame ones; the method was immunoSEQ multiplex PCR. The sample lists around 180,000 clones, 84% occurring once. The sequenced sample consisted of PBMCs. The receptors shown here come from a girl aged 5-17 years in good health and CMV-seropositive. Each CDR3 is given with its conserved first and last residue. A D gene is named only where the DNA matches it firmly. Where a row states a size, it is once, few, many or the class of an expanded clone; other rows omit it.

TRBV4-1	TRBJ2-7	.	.	CASSLIGGQGLEQYF	TGCGCCAGCAGCCTTATTGGTGGACAAGGGCTCGAGCAGTACTTC
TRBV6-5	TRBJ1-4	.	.	CASSYLGATNEKLFF	TGTGCCAGCAGTTACTTGGGAGCAACTAATGAAAAACTGTTTTTT
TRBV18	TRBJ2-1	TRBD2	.	CASSLQRGGRDEQFF	TGTGCCAGCTCACTCCAGCGGGGGGGCCGCGATGAGCAGTTCTTC
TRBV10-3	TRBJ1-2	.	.	CAISESETAYGYTF	TGTGCCATCAGTGAGTCAGAGACTGCCTATGGCTACACCTTC
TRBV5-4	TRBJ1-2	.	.	CASSNNYGYTF	TGTGCCAGCTCAAATAACTATGGCTACACCTTC
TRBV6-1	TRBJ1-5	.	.	CASGELLNQPQHF	TGTGCCAGCGGGGAGCTTCTCAATCAGCCCCAGCATTTT
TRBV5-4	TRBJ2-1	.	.	CASSIDAGANEQFF	TGTGCCAGCAGCATCGACGCTGGGGCCAATGAGCAGTTCTTC
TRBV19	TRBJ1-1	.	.	CASILGAGNTEAFF	TGTGCCAGTATTTTGGGGGCCGGGAACACTGAAGCTTTCTTT
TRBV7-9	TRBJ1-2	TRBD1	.	CASSLGQGDYGYTF	TGTGCCAGCAGCTTAGGACAGGGGGACTATGGCTACACCTTC
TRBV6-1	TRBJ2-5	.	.	CASIGAGIETQYF	TGTGCCAGCATCGGAGCCGGGATTGAGACCCAGTACTTC
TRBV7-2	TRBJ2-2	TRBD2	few	CASSLASGGGYTGELFF	TGTGCCAGCAGCTTAGCTAGCGGGGGGGGGTACACCGGGGAGCTGTTTTTT
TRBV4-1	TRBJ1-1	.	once	CASSQVGIIGGHLTEAFF	TGCGCCAGCAGCCAAGTAGGGATCATTGGGGGACACCTCACTGAAGCTTTCTTT
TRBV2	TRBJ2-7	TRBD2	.	CASSRSGGYSYEQYF	TGTGCCAGCAGCAGGAGCGGGGGCTACTCCTACGAGCAGTACTTC
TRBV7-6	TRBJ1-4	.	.	CASSSLQEGNEKLFF	TGTGCCAGCAGCTCCCTACAGGAGGGTAATGAAAAACTGTTTTTT
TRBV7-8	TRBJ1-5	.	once	CASSPRQTQPQHF	TGTGCCAGCAGCCCGAGACAGACTCAGCCCCAGCATTTT
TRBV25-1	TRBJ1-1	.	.	CASTRGWGGTEAFF	TGTGCCAGCACCCGGGGGTGGGGGGGCACTGAAGCTTTCTTT
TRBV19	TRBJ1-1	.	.	CASSIDRRGVRAFF	TGTGCCAGTAGTATAGATCGCAGGGGCGTTAGGGCTTTCTTT
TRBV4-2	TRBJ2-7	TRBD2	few	CASSQEGASGGPYEQYF	TGTGCCAGCAGCCAAGAAGGTGCTAGCGGGGGCCCCTACGAGCAGTACTTC
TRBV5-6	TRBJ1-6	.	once	CASSLRRSPLHF	TGTGCCAGCAGCCTCCGTCGGTCACCCCTCCACTTT
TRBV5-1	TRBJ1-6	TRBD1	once	CASSLSTGVRNSPLHF	TGCGCCAGCAGCTTGAGCACAGGGGTTAGGAATTCACCCCTCCACTTT
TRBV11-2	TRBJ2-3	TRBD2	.	CASSFRVTSGTDTQYF	TGTGCCAGCAGCTTCCGGGTGACTAGCGGCACAGATACGCAGTATTTT
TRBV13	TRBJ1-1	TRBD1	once	CASRETGDRTEAFF	TGTGCCAGCAGGGAAACAGGGGATCGAACTGAAGCTTTCTTT
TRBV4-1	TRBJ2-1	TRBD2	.	CASSPRGGTEQFF	TGCGCCAGCAGCCCCCGGGGGGGCACTGAGCAGTTCTTC
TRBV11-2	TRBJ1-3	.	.	CASSSLFGEAGNTIYF	TGTGCCAGCAGCTCCCTATTCGGGGAGGCTGGAAACACCATATATTTT
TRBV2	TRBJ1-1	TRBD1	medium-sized	CASTTGFDTEAFF	TGTGCCAGCACGACAGGGTTCGACACTGAAGCTTTCTTT
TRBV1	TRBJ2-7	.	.	CTSSQDCWLCEQYF	TGCACCAGCAGCCAGGACTGTTGGTTGTGCGAGCAGTACTTC
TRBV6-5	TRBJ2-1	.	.	CASSYPIGEQFF	TGTGCCAGCAGTTACCCGATCGGTGAACAGTTCTTC
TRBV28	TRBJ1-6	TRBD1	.	CATLGQASSYNSPLHF	TGTGCCACCCTAGGACAGGCAAGCTCCTATAATTCACCCCTCCACTTT
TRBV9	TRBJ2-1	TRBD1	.	CASSTSTGNNEQFF	TGTGCCAGCAGCACCTCGACAGGGAACAATGAGCAGTTCTTC
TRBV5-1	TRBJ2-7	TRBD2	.	CASSLDGTSRLYEQYF	TGCGCCAGCAGCTTGGACGGGACTAGCCGACTCTACGAGCAGTACTTC
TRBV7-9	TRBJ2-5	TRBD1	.	CASSFGTALQETQYF	TGTGCCAGCAGCTTCGGGACAGCCCTTCAAGAGACCCAGTACTTC
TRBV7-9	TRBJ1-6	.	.	CASSYPRLKPPNSPLHF	TGTGCCAGCAGCTACCCACGGTTGAAACCCCCTAATTCACCCCTCCACTTT
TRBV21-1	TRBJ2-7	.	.	CASSKRGGIISCWYEQYF	TGTGCCAGCAGCAAAAGGGGGGGCATTATCTCCTGTTGGTACGAGCAGTACTTC
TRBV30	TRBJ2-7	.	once	CASQDGSGEQYF	TGTGCCTCCCAAGACGGGAGCGGCGAGCAGTACTTC
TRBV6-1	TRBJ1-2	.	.	CASSEAFGSNGYTF	TGTGCCAGCAGTGAAGCGTTTGGCTCGAATGGCTACACCTTC
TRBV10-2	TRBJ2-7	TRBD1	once	CASSDGTETNYEQYF	TGCGCCAGCAGTGACGGGACAGAGACCAACTACGAGCAGTACTTC
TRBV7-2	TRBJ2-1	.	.	CASSLVNSHNEQFF	TGTGCCAGCAGCTTAGTAAACAGCCACAATGAGCAGTTCTTC
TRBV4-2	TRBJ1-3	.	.	CASSQALNTIYF	TGTGCCAGCAGCCAAGCATTAAACACCATATATTTT
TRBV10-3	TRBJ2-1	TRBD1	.	CAISEGTGYNEQFF	TGTGCCATCAGTGAGGGGACAGGGTACAATGAGCAGTTCTTC
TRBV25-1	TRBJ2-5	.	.	CASSERGSQETQYF	TGTGCCAGCAGTGAACGAGGGTCCCAAGAGACCCAGTACTTC
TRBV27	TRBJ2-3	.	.	CASSSGSPDTQYF	TGTGCCAGCAGTTCAGGCTCTCCAGATACGCAGTATTTT
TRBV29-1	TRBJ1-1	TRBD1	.	CSARTGANTEAFF	TGCAGCGCCAGGACAGGGGCAAACACTGAAGCTTTCTTT
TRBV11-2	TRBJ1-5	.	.	CASSLDSHLNQPQHF	TGCGCCAGCAGCTTAGATAGTCATCTGAATCAGCCCCAGCATTTT
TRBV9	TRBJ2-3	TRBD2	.	CASSVRTSGADTQYF	TGTGCCAGCAGCGTGAGGACTAGCGGGGCGGATACGCAGTATTTT
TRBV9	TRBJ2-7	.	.	CASSVRDGGTYEQYF	TGTGCCAGCAGCGTAAGGGACGGAGGGACCTACGAGCAGTACTTC
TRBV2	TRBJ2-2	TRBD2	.	CASSEDPGGTGELFF	TGTGCCAGCAGTGAAGACCCGGGGGGGACCGGGGAGCTGTTTTTT
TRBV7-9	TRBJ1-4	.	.	CASSAHRTLNEKLFF	TGTGCCAGCAGCGCCCACCGCACTCTTAATGAAAAACTGTTTTTT